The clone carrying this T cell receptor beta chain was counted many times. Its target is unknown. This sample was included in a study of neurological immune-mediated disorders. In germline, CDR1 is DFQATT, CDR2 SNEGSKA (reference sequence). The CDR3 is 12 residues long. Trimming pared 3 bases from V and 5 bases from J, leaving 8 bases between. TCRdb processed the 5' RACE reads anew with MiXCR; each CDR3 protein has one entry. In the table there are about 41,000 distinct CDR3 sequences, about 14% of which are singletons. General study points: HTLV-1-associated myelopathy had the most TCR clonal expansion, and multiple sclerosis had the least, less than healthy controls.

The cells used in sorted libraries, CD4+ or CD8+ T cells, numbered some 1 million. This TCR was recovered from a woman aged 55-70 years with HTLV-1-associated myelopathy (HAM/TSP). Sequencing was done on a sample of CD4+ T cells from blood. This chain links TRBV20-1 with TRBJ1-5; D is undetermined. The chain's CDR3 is CSASGGDQPQHF. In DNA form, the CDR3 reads TGCAGTGCTAGTGGCGGGGATCAGCCCCAGCATTTT.